The following is a T cell receptor (beta chain) sequence with its context. The antigen this receptor binds is unknown. At one end, the junction sequence differs from germline, possibly due to a read error. Other DNA variants within this sample encode the same CDR3. The CDR3 sequence holds 14 residues, the cysteine and phenylalanine included. This entry keeps only the CDR3 DNA: 42 bases, framed from base 1. CDR1 and CDR2 are read off the germline V gene as SGHRS and YFSETQ. This record belongs to a study of OX40 agonist ivuxolimab in advanced cancers. Turning to the overall study: Ivuxolimab was an agonistic, fully human IgG2 monoclonal antibody directed against OX40 (CD134), a costimulatory receptor. Peripheral TCRbeta sequencing aimed to test whether ivuxolimab altered TCR sequence diversity and caused clonal T-cell expansion. Patients were allowed to have had prior anti-PD-1, anti-PD-L1 or anti-CTLA-4 therapy, and around 37% of the dose-escalation patients had previously received checkpoint inhibitors. Of the 52 patients in dose escalation, around 19 had hepatocellular carcinoma, approximately 15 had melanoma, 9 had renal cell carcinoma and 9 had head and neck cancer. Three dose-escalation patients achieved partial responses, one with hepatocellular carcinoma and two with cutaneous melanoma. The paper reports the monotherapy dose-escalation portion (N of about 56 patients) of the phase I ivuxolimab trial. Intravenous ivuxolimab was administered to patients every 2 weeks at six dose levels: 0.01, 0.1, 0.3, 1.5, 3 and 10 mg/kg. A male proportion of 82.7% and a mean age of approximately 58 years, ranging from about 23 to 79, were recorded for the dose-escalation cohort.

Patients with a history of autoimmune disease or receiving systemic immunosuppression were excluded from the trial. Peripheral blood for TCR sequencing was drawn from every dose cohort at baseline, at cycle 4 day 1 and at cycle 7 day 1. Samples came from an open-label, multicenter, first-in-human phase I dose-escalation trial of ivuxolimab. Adults with locally advanced or metastatic head and neck squamous cell, hepatocellular, melanoma or renal cell carcinoma were enrolled in the trial. Before TCR sequencing, CD4+ T cells and CD8+ T cells from peripheral blood were sorted into separate populations. Broad study findings and their caveats: Partial responders in the 0.1-3.0 mg/kg groups had among the lowest normalized peripheral clonal expansion, especially among CD8+ T cells. At doses from 0.1 to 3.0 mg/kg, clonal expansion was seen in both CD4+ and CD8+ blood T cells between baseline and week 6. Low levels of normalized T-cell clonal expansion were also seen in some patients who did not respond. After ivuxolimab, CD8+ T cells had more expanded clones than CD4+ T cells on average. Which antigens the clonally expanded peripheral T cells were specific for was not determined.

To sequence the TCRbeta CDR3 region, genomic DNA was isolated from the sorted cells. The immunoSEQ Assay was used to sequence the TCRbeta CDR3 regions. TCRdb re-hosts the immuneACCESS table, in-frame sequences only. Its copies lack some clones; in the studies checked, an unresolved V gene accounts for under half of them, and the cause for the rest is not known. The sample data list 25,000 to 30,000 clones, and roughly 80% of these were observed just once. The ten largest clonotypes hold around 17% of the sample. The TCR sequence derives from an adult with an advanced solid tumor such as melanoma, head and neck, liver or kidney cancer. Sequencing was performed on CD4+ or CD8+ T cells sorted from blood, taken in a trial of the OX40 agonist ivuxolimab. The rearranged segments are TRBV5-1 and TRBJ1-1, with 7 bases matching TRBD1. CDR3 loop: CASSLARGNTEAFF. The DNA sequence follows: TGCGCCAGCAGCTTGGCCAGGGGGAACACTGAAGCCTTCTTT. Beyond the CDR3, the reference TRBV5-1 and TRBJ1-1 genes provide the residues; the full variable domain reads: KAGVTQTPRYLIKTRGQQVTLSCSPISGHRSVSWYQQTPGQGLQFLFEYFSETQRNKGNFPGRFSGRQFSNSRSEMNVSTLELGDSALYLCASSLARGNTEAFFGQGTRLTVV.